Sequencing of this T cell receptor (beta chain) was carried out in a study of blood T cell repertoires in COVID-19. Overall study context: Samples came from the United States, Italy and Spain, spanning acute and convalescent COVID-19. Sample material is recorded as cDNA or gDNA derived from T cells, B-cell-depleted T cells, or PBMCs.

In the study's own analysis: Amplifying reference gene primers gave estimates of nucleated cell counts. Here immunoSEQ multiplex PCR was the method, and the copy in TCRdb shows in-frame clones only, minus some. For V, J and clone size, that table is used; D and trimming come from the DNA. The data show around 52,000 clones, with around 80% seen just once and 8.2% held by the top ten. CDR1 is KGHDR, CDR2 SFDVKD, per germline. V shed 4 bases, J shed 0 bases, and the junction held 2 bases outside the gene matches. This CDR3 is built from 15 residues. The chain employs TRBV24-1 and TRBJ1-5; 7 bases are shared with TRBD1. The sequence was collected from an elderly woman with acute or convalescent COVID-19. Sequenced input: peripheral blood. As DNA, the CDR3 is TGTGCCACCAGTGAGACAGGGTATAGCAATCAGCCCCAGCATTTT. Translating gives CATSETGYSNQPQHF.